The 19 T cell receptor beta chains below all came from one sample that was sequenced in a study of post-analysis software for immune sequencing data. Broader study findings: Four or five TRBV segments, TRBV5-6, TRBV5-1 and TRBV20-1 among them, were found more frequent in patients than controls.

Presence of unique molecular identifiers characterized the TCR beta cDNA libraries. MiXCR, run by TCRdb on the PCR reads, gives a single entry per CDR3 protein. The sample consists of some 260,000 distinct CDR3 sequences, approximately 34% of them appearing once. These receptors lack a known antigen. Sample: blood. Receptors originate from a girl aged 5-17 years with multiple sclerosis.

This chain uses TRBV5-4 with TRBJ2-1; the D is unclear. Per the germline V gene, CDR1 is SGHNT and CDR2 is YYREEE (reference sequence). The CDR3 covers 14 residues. Trimming took off 0 bases at V and 5 bases at J, with 9 bases between the two ends. In DNA form, the CDR3 reads TGTGCCAGCAGCTTGGCCCGGCAGCACAATGAGCAGTTCTTC. Amino acid sequence: CASSLARQHNEQFF.

This clonotype has ten or more counts. The chain couples TRBV7-3 to TRBJ2-1; TRBD2 agrees at 11 bases. The CDR3 length is 14 residues. V gave up 9 bases and J gave up 9 bases; unmatched junction bases: 10. Germline CDR1 reads SGHTA; CDR2 reads FQGTGA. The CDR3 bases are TGTGCCAGTGCGTCTATAGCGGGAGGGGGTGAGCAGTTCTTC. The encoded protein is CASASIAGGGEQFF.

Details on this clonotype: Just one base apart from a much larger clone, this may be a read error. The chain employs TRBV12-3 or TRBV12-4 and TRBJ1-1; tentative D call: TRBD1 (5 bases). The CDR3 is 13 residues long. This chain's CDR3 is CAGRDGRHTEAFF. The DNA for the CDR3 is TGTGCCGGCAGGGATGGGCGGCACACTGAAGCTTTCTTT.

The genes are TRBV24-1 and TRBJ2-1; the match to TRBD2 covers 8 bases. The DNA end lines up better with TRBJ2-7; the J call may be wrong. The CDR3 sequence is 16 residues long. Germline-derived CDR1 and CDR2 are KGHDR and SFDVKD. CDR3 DNA: TGTGCCACCAGTGATCCGGGAGGGTGGCCTTACAATGAGCAGTACTTC. Its protein product is CATSDPGGWPYNEQYF.

This clonotype was seen repeatedly, ten times or more. The gene calls are TRBV5-1 and TRBJ2-5, with D perhaps TRBD2 (7 bases). Germline V gene lookup returns CDR1 SGHRS and CDR2 YFSETQ. V was pared by 0 bases and J by 2 bases, with 14 bases between. The CDR3 contains 16 residues. In DNA, the CDR3 is TGCGCCAGCAGCTTGGGCGGGGGCGCAGGACAAGAGACCCAGTACTTC. Translation gives CASSLGGGAGQETQYF. The full variable domain, with the rest looked up from reference TRBV5-1 and TRBJ2-5, is KAGVTQTPRYLIKTRGQQVTLSCSPISGHRSVSWYQQTPGQGLQFLFEYFSETQRNKGNFPGRFSGRQFSNSRSEMNVSTLELGDSALYLCASSLGGGAGQETQYFGPGTRLLVL.

This clonotype was found once. This sequence may be a read error, since a much larger clone differs from it by one base. The V and J genes are TRBV29-1 and TRBJ1-2; D is perhaps TRBD1 (5 bases). This CDR3 contains 12 residues. Germline loops: CDR1 SQVTM, CDR2 ANQGSEA. The CDR3 reads CSAGGISYGYAF. CDR3 nucleotide sequence: TGCAGCGCGGGGGGGATCTCCTATGGCTACGCCTTC.

In this sample, this clonotype turned up many times. The gene calls are TRBV6-1 and TRBJ2-7; weak D call: TRBD1 (6 bases). Germline CDR1 MNHNS, CDR2 SASEGT. The CDR3 extends over 14 amino acids. Trimming shortened V by 4 bases and J by 5 bases, and 15 bases separated the two germline ends. CDR3 protein: CASSGYGQSDEQYF. In DNA form, the CDR3 reads TGTGCCAGCAGTGGGTACGGACAGTCCGACGAGCAGTACTTC.

The rearrangement links TRBV12-3 or TRBV12-4 to TRBJ2-5; 7 bases match TRBD1. This CDR3 has 14 residues. V shed 8 bases and J 1 base; nucleotides not matched to a gene: 7. The CDR3 DNA reads TGTGCCAGCCGCCAAAGGGGGCTCCAAGAGACCCAGTACTTC. This gives the protein CASRQRGLQETQYF.

V gene TRBV29-1 combines with J gene TRBJ1-3; 7 positions agree with TRBD1. CDR1 SQVTM and CDR2 ANQGSEA come from the germline V gene. The CDR3 loop spans 13 amino acids. Trimming at V came to 7 bases and at J to 2 bases, leaving 5 bases not matched to a gene. The CDR3, as DNA: TGCAGCGGAGGGGGCAACACTGGAAACACCATATATTTT. As protein: CSGGGNTGNTIYF.

This clonotype was recorded only once. Germline is not matched at one junction end, which may reflect a read error. The chain uses TRBV4-1 and TRBJ2-1, with D unresolved. Germline CDR1 is MGHRA and CDR2 is YSYEKL. The CDR3 has 13 residues. In nucleotides, the CDR3 is TGCGCCAGCAGGCAAGATCGGCTGAGTGAGCAGTTCTTC. Its translation: CASRQDRLSEQFF.

In this sample, this clonotype turned up a few times. V gene TRBV12-3 or TRBV12-4 combines with J gene TRBJ2-2, with unresolved D. This CDR3 region has 15 residues. The V end was cut by 3 bases, the J end by 5 bases, with 13 bases between. The CDR3 loop is CASSFVTLGTGELFF. The CDR3 DNA sequence: TGTGCCAGCAGTTTCGTGACGCTTGGGACCGGGGAGCTGTTTTTT.

The chain has TRBV6-1 and TRBJ1-5; D is undetermined. The CDR3 runs to 16 residues. The germline V gene has CDR1 MNHNS and CDR2 SASEGT. The V and J ends lost 0 bases and 6 bases respectively, with 15 bases between them. This CDR3 reads CASSEASGAGGQPQHF. CDR3 bases: TGTGCCAGCAGTGAAGCCAGCGGAGCCGGTGGTCAGCCCCAGCATTTT.

The genes are TRBV12-3 or TRBV12-4 and TRBJ2-3; 9 positions match TRBD2. This CDR3 is 16 amino acids long. Losses at the gene ends were 6 bases for V and 4 bases for J; bases not matched to a gene: 11. CDR3 bases: TGTGCCAGCAGCAAAGACACCGGGACTAGCCCAGATACGCAGTATTTT. This encodes CASSKDTGTSPDTQYF.

Notes on this clonotype: This sequence may be a read error, since a much larger clone differs from it by one base. The chain employs TRBV6-6 and TRBJ2-7, with unresolved D. The CDR3 covers 12 residues. CDR1 and CDR2 (germline): MNHNY, SVGAGI (reference sequence). CDR3 coding DNA: TGTGCCGGCAGTTACTCGCAAGGCGAGCAGTACTTC. It codes for CAGSYSQGEQYF.

About this clonotype: A read error is possible here, since a much larger clone lies one base away. The rearrangement joins TRBV11-2 to TRBJ2-5, with 7 bases matching TRBD1. The J call may be wrong; the DNA end is better matched by TRBJ2-7. The CDR3 is 15 residues long. Germline CDR1 and CDR2: SGHAT and FQNNGV. CDR3 in amino acids: CANSLEQGVPYEQYF. The CDR3 DNA reads TGTGCCAACAGCTTAGAGCAGGGGGTACCCTACGAGCAGTACTTC.

The genes are TRBV5-1 and TRBJ2-3; D is uncertain. There are 14 residues in the CDR3. CDR1 and CDR2 from the germline V gene are SGHRS and YFSETQ. V was pared by 5 bases and J by 0 bases, with 10 bases between. The CDR3 DNA reads TGCGCCAGCAGGGATGGTGGGAGCACAGATACGCAGTATTTT. Its translation is CASRDGGSTDTQYF. The full variable domain, completed using reference TRBV5-1 and TRBJ2-3, is KAGVTQTPRYLIKTRGQQVTLSCSPISGHRSVSWYQQTPGQGLQFLFEYFSETQRNKGNFPGRFSGRQFSNSRSEMNVSTLELGDSALYLCASRDGGSTDTQYFGPGTRLTVL.

Many counts were recorded for this clonotype. The gene calls are TRBV7-9 and TRBJ2-5, with no clear D. CDR3 length equals 14 residues. Trimming took off 4 bases at V and 3 bases at J, with 12 bases between the two ends. In germline, CDR1 is SEHNR, CDR2 FQNEAQ (reference sequence). In nucleotides, the CDR3 is TGTGCCAGCAGCTCTCCGGCAGCTAAAGAGACCCAGTACTTC. Protein sequence: CASSSPAAKETQYF.

The rearrangement uses TRBV4-1 and TRBJ2-2; perhaps TRBD2 as D (6 bases). The CDR3 is 18 amino acids. The V end was cut by 2 bases, the J end by 6 bases, with 22 bases between. Looked up from germline, CDR1 is MGHRA and CDR2 is YSYEKL. For the CDR3, the DNA is TGCGCCAGCAGCCAAATCGGGGAGGCGGGATGGCAACCCGGGGAGCTGTTTTTT. Translated, it gives CASSQIGEAGWQPGELFF.

In this sample, this clonotype turned up many times. The rearrangement joins TRBV28 to TRBJ1-5, with D maybe TRBD1 (5 bases). Trimming pared 10 bases from V and 0 bases from J, leaving 13 bases between. Germline V gene lookup returns CDR1 MDHEN and CDR2 SYDVKM. The CDR3 loop spans 14 amino acids. CDR3 region: CAISTAYSNQPQHF. The CDR3 coding sequence is TGTGCCATTTCGACAGCTTATAGCAATCAGCCCCAGCATTTT.